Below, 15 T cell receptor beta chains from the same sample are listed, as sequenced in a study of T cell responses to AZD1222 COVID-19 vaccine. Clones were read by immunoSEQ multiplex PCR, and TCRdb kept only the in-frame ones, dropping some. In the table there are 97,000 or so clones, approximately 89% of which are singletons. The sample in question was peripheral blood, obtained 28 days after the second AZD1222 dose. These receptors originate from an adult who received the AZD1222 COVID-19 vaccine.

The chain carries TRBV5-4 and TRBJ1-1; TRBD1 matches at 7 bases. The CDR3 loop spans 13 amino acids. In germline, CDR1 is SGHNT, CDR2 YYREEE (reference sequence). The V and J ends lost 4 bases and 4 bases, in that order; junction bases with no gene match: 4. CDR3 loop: CASSRTGGTEAFF. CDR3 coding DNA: TGTGCCAGCAGCAGGACAGGAGGCACTGAAGCTTTCTTT.

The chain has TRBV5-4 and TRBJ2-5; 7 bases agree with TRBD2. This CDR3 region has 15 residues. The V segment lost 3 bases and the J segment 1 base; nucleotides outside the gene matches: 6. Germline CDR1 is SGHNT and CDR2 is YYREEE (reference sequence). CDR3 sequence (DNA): TGTGCCAGCAGCTCCCTGAGGGAGGGCCAAGAGACCCAGTACTTC. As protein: CASSSLREGQETQYF.

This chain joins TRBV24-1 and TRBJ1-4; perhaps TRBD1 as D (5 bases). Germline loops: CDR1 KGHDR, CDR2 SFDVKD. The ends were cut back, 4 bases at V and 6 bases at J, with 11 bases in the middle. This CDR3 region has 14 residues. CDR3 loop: CATSETGTDEKLFF. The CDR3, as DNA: TGTGCCACCAGTGAGACCGGGACTGATGAAAAACTGTTTTTT.

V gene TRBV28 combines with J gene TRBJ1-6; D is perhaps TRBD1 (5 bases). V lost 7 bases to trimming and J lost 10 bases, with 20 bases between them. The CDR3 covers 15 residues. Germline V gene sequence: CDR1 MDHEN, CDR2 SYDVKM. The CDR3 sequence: CASNAGIGPRSPLHF. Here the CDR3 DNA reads TGTGCCAGCAACGCAGGGATCGGTCCTAGGTCACCCCTCCACTTT.

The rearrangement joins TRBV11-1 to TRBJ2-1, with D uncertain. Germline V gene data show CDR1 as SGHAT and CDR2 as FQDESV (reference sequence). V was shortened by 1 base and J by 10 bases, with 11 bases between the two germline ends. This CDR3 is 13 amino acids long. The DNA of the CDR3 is TGTGCCAGCAGCTTAGAAGAGACGTGGGAGCAGTTCTTC. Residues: CASSLEETWEQFF.

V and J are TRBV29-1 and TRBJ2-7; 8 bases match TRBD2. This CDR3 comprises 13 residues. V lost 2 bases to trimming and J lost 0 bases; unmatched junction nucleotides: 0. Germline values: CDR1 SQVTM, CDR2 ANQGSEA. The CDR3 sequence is CSVESGSSYEQYF. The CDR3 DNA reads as TGCAGCGTTGAAAGCGGGAGCTCCTACGAGCAGTACTTC.

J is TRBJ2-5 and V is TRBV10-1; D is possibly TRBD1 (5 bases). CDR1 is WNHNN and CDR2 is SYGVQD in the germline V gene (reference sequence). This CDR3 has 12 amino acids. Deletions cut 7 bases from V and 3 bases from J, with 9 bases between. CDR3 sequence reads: CASIGVKETQYF. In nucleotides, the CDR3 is TGCGCCAGCATAGGGGTTAAAGAGACCCAGTACTTC.

The CDR3: CASSYIVGGATEAFF. The CDR3 bases are TGTGCCAGCAGTTACATCGTGGGGGGTGCCACTGAAGCTTTCTTT. The chain uses TRBV6-5 and TRBJ1-1; possible D gene TRBD1, 5 bases. Germline assignment: CDR1 MNHEY and CDR2 SVGAGI. The CDR3 has 15 residues. The V end lost 2 bases, the J end lost 4 bases, and 14 bases lay between the germline ends.

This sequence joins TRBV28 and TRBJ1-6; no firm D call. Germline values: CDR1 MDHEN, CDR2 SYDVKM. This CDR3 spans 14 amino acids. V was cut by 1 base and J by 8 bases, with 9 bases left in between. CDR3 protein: CASSLSGPDSPLHF. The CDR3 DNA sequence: TGTGCCAGCAGTTTATCGGGCCCTGATTCACCCCTCCACTTT.

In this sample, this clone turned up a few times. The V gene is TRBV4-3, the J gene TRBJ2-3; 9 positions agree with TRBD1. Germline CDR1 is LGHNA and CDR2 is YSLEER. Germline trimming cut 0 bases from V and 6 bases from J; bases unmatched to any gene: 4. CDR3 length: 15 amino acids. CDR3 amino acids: CASSQDRQGVDTQYF. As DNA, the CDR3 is TGCGCCAGCAGCCAAGATCGACAGGGGGTGGATACGCAGTATTTT.

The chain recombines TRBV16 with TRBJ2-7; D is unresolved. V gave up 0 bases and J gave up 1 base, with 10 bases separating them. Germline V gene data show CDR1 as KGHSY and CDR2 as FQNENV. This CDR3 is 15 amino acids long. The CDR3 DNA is TGTGCCAGCAGCCAATCAAGGCCGAGTTCCTACGAGCAGTACTTC. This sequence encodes CASSQSRPSSYEQYF.

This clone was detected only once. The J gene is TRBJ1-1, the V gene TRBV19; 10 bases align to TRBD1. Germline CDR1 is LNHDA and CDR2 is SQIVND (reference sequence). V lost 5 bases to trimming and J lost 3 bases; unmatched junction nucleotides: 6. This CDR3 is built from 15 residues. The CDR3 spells CASSSTGGWYTEAFF. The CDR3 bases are TGTGCCAGTAGTTCGACAGGGGGCTGGTACACTGAAGCTTTCTTT.

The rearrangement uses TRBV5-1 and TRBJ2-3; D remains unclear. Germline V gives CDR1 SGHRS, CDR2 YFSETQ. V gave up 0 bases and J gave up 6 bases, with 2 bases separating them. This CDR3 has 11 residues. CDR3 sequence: CASSLGDTQYF. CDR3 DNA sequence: TGCGCCAGCAGCTTGGGCGATACGCAGTATTTT.

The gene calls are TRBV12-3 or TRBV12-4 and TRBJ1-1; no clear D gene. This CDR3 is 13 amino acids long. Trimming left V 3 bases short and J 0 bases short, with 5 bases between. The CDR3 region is CASSLNLNTEAFF. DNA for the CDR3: TGTGCCAGCAGTTTGAATCTGAACACTGAAGCTTTCTTT.

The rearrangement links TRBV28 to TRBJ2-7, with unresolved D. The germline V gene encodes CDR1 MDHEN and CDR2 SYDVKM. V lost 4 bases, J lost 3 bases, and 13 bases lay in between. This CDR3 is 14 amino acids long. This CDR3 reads CASSSPGPYYEQYF. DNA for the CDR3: TGTGCCAGCAGTTCTCCGGGTCCATACTACGAGCAGTACTTC.